This T cell receptor (beta chain) was captured in a study of molecular identifiers for immune sequencing clone quantification. This clonotype has a count of ten or more. Trimming shortened V by 1 base and J by 4 bases, and 14 bases separated the two germline ends. The germline gives CDR1 SGHTA, CDR2 FQGNSA. CDR3 length: 16 residues. Bulk TCR libraries were made with methods that had been previously described and with listed TCR primers. TCRdb re-called the PCR reads through MiXCR, storing one row per CDR3 protein. The table shows 600,000 to 650,000 distinct CDR3 sequences, with 20% occurring only once.

The rearrangement links TRBV7-2 to TRBJ1-5; no reliable D call. The specimen sequenced was naive CD8+ T cells from blood, with Jurkat cell RNA spiked in. Noted subset: FACS-sorted CD8+CD4-CCR7+CD45RA+ naive T cells. The clonotype comes from a human donor in good health. Some libraries in this study had Jurkat cell RNA spiked in. CDR3 DNA sequence: TGTGCCAGCAGCTTAGACGGGGAACTATATAATCAGCCCCAGCATTTT. It encodes CASSLDGELYNQPQHF.